This T cell receptor beta chain was identified in a study of PD-1 blockade in classical Hodgkin lymphoma. Per the germline V gene, CDR1 is LGHNA and CDR2 is YNFKEQ. The ends lost 0 bases at V and 4 bases at J; junction bases unmatched: 5. This CDR3 spans 15 amino acids. Time point indicated: cycle 4 day 1 (C4D1), after less than seven weeks of nivolumab. Patients all relapsed after autologous stem cell transplantation, and there was variation in brentuximab vedotin exposure. Thawed PBMCs were subjected to magnetic negative selection, which yielded isolated CD8+ T cells. Classifying best responses yielded complete response, partial response or progressive disease. Sequencing used immunoSEQ multiplex PCR; TCRdb keeps in-frame clones, though not all of them. The profile shows some 2,500 clones, roughly 57% of them singletons.

Specimen: CD8+ T cells from blood, collected before the fourth cycle of nivolumab. This chain links TRBV4-2 with TRBJ1-2; TRBD1 matches at 7 bases. The receptor's source is a human donor with classical Hodgkin lymphoma. The CDR3 DNA follows: TGTGCCAGCAGCCAAGAAGTCTCAGGGGGCTATGGCTACACCTTC. It translates to CASSQEVSGGYGYTF.